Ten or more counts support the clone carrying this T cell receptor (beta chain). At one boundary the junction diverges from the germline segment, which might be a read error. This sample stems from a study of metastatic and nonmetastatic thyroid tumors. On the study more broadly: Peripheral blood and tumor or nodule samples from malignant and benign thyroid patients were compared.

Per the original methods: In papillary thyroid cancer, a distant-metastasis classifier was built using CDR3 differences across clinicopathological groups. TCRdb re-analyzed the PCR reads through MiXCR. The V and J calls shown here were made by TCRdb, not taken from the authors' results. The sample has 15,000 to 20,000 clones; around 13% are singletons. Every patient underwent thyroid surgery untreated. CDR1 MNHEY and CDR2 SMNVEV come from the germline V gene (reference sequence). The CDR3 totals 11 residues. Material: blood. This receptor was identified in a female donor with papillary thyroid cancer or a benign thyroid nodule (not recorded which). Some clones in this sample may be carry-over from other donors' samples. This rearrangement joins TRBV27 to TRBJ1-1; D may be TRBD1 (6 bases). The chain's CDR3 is CASSPGNDRSF. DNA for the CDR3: TGTGCCAGCAGTCCGGGTAACGACAGGAGCTTT.